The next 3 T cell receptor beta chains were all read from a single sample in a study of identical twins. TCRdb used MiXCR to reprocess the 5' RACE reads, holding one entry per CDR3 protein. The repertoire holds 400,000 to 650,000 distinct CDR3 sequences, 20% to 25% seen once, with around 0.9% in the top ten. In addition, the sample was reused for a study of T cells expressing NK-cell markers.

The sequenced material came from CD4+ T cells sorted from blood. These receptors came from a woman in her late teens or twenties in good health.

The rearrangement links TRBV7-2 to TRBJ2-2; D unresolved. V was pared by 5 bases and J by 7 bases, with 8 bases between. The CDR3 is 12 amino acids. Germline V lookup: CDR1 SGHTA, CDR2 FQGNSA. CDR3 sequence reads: CASSPLYGELFF. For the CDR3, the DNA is TGTGCCAGCAGCCCCCTCTACGGGGAGCTGTTTTTT.

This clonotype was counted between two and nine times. This chain's CDR3 is CASSLAVFGTGELFF. The DNA of the CDR3 is TGTGCCAGCAGCTTGGCGGTATTTGGAACCGGGGAGCTGTTTTTT. V gene TRBV5-5 combines with J gene TRBJ2-2, with D unclear. Germline CDR1 SGHKS, CDR2 YYEKEE (reference sequence). Trimming took 0 bases from V and 5 from J, leaving 11 bases between them. The CDR3 covers 15 residues.

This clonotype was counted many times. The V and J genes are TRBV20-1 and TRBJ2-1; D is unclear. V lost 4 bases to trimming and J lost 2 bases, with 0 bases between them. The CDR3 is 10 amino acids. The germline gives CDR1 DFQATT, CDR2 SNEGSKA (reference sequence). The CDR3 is CSATYNEQFF. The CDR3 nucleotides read TGCAGTGCTACCTACAATGAGCAGTTCTTC.